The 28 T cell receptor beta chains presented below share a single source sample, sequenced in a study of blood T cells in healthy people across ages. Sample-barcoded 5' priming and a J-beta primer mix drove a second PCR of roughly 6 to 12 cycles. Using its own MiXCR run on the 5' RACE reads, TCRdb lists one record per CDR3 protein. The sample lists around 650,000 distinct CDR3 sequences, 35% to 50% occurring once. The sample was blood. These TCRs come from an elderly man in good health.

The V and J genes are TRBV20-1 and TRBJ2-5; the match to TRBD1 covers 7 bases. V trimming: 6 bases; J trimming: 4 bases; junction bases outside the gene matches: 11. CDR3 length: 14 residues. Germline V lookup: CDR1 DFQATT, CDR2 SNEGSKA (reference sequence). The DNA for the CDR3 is TGCAGTGCCCGGGGACAGCCTGGGCGAGAGACCCAGTACTTC. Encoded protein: CSARGQPGRETQYF.

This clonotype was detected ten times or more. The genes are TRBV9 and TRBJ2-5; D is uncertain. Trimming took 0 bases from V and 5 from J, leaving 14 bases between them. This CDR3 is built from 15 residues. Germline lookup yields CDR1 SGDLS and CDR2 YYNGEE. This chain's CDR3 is CASSVGDPDRETQYF. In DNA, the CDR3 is TGTGCCAGCAGCGTAGGGGATCCCGATCGGGAGACCCAGTACTTC.

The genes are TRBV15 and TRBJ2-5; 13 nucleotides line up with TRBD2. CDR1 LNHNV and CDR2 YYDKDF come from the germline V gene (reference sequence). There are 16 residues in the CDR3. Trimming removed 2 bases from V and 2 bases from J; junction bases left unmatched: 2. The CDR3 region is CATSRQLAGGQETQYF. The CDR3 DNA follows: TGTGCCACCAGCAGACAACTAGCGGGGGGGCAAGAGACCCAGTACTTC.

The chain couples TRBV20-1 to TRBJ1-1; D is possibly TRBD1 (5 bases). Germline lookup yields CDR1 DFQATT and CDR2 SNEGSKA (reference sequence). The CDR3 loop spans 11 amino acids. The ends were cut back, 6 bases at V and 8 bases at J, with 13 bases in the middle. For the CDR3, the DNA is TGCAGTGCCGGGGGAGTAATCGAAGCTTTCTTT. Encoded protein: CSAGGVIEAFF.

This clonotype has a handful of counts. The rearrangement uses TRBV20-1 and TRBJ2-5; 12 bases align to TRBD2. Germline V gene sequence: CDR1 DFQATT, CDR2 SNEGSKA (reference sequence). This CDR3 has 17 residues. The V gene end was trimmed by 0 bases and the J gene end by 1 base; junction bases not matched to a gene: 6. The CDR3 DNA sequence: TGCAGTGCTAGAGATCTACTAGCGGGGGGCGGCCAAGAGACCCAGTACTTC. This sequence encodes CSARDLLAGGGQETQYF.

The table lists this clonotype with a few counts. The CDR3: CASSFMGSGETQYF. CDR3 bases: TGCGCCAGCAGCTTCATGGGGTCGGGAGAGACCCAGTACTTC. J is TRBJ2-5 and V is TRBV5-1; D uncertain. Germline values: CDR1 SGHRS, CDR2 YFSETQ. Trimming took 2 bases from V and 4 from J, leaving 12 bases between them. The CDR3 has 14 residues.

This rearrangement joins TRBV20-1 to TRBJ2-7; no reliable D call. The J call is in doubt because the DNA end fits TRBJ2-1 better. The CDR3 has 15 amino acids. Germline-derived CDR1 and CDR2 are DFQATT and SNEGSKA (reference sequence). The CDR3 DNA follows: TGCAGTGCTAGAGATTTCAGGCAAACTAACAATGAGCAGTTCTTC. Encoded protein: CSARDFRQTNNEQFF.

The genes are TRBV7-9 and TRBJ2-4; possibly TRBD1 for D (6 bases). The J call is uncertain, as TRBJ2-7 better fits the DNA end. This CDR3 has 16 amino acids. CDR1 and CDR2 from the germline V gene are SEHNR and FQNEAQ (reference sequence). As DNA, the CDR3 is TGTGCCAGCAGCCCCGGCAGGGGTCCACGTAACTACGAGCAGTACTTC. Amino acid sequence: CASSPGRGPRNYEQYF.

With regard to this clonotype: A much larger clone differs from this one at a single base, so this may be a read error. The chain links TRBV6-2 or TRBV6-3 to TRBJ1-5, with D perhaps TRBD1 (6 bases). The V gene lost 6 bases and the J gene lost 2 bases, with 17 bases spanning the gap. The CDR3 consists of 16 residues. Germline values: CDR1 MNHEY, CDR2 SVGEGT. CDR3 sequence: CASRTSTGSGNQPQHF. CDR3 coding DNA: TGTGCCAGCAGAACGAGTACAGGGTCGGGCAATCAGCCCCAGCATTTT.

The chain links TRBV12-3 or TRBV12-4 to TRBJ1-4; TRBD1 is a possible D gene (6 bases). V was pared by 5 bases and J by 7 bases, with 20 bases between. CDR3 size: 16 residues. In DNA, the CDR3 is TGTGCCAGCAGTCTGAGACAGCCGGGGGCATTTGAAAAACTGTTTTTT. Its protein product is CASSLRQPGAFEKLFF.

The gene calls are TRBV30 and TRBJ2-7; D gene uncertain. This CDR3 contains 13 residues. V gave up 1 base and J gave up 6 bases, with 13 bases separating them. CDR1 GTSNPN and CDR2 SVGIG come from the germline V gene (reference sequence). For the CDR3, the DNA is TGTGCCTGGAGTGAAGGACCCCGAGGCGAGCAGTACTTC. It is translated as CAWSEGPRGEQYF. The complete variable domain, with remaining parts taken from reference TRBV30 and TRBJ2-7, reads SQTIHQWPATLVQPVGSPLSLECTVEGTSNPNLYWYRQAAGRGLQLLFYSVGIGQISSEVPQNLSASRPQDRQFILSSKKLLLSDSGFYLCAWSEGPRGEQYFGPGTRLTVT.

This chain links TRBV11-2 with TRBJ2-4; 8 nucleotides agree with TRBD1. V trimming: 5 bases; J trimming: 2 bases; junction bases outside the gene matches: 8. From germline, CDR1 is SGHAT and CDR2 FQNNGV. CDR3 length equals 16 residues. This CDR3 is CASSPTTGAPKNIQYF. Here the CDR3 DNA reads TGTGCCAGCAGCCCAACGACAGGGGCTCCCAAAAACATTCAGTACTTC.

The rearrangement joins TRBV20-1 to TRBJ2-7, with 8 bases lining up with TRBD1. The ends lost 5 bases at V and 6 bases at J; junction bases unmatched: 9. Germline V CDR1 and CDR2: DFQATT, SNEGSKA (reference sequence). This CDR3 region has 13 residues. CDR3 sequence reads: CSAAGGTGFEQYF. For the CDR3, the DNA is TGCAGTGCTGCCGGCGGGACAGGATTCGAGCAGTACTTC.

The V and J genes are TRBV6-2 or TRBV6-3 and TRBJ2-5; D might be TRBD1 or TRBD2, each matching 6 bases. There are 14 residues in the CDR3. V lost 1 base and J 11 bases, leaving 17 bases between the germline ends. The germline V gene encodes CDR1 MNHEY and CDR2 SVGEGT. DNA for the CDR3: TGTGCCAGCAGTTACTTGGGGGGCGACAATGAGCAGTACTTC. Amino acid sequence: CASSYLGGDNEQYF.

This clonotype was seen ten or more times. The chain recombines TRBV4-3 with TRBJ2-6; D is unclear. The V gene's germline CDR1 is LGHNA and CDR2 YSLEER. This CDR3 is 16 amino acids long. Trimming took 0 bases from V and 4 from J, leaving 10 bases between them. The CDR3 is CASSQDQVWGANVLTF. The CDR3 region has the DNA TGCGCCAGCAGCCAAGATCAGGTTTGGGGGGCCAACGTCCTGACTTTC.

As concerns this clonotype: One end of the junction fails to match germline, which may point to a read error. CDR3 loop: CAGRRASGHSYNEQFF. The CDR3 nucleotides are TGTGCCGGCAGGCGGGCTAGCGGACACTCCTACAATGAGCAGTTCTTC. V is TRBV28 and J is TRBJ2-1; 7 positions match TRBD2. Germline V lookup: CDR1 MDHEN, CDR2 SYDVKM. This CDR3 comprises 16 residues.

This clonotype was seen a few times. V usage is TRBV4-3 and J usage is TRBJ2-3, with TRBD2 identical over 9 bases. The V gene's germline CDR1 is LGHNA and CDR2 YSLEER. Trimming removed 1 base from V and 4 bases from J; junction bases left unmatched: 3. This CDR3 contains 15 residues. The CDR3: CASSQAAGGPDTQYF. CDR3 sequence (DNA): TGCGCCAGCAGCCAAGCCGCGGGGGGGCCAGATACGCAGTATTTT.

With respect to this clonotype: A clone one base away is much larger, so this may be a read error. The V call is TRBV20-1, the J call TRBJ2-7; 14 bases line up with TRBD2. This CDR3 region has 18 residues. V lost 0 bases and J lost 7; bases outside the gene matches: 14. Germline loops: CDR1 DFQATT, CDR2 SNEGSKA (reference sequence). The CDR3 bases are TGCAGTGCTAGAGATAGACTAGCGGGAGGGCGTCCCTACAATGAGCAGTACTTC. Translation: CSARDRLAGGRPYNEQYF.

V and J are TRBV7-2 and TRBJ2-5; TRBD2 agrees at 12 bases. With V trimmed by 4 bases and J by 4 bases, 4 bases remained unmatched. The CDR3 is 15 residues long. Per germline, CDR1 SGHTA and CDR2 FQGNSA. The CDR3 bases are TGTGCCAGCAGCTCATCTAGCGGGAGGGTAGAGACCCAGTACTTC. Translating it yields CASSSSSGRVETQYF.

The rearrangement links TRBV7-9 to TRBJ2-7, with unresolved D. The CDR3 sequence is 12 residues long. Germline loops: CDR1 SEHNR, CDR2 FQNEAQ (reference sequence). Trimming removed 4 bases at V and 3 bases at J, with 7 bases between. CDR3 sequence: CASSSVSYEQYF. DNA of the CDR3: TGTGCCAGCAGCTCGGTCAGCTACGAGCAGTACTTC.

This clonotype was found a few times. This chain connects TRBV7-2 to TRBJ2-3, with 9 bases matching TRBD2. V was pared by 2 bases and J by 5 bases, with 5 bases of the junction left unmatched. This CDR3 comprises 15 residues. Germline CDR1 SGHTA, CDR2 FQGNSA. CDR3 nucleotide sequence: TGTGCCAGCAGCTTAAAAGCGGGAGGAGAAGATACGCAGTATTTT. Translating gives CASSLKAGGEDTQYF.

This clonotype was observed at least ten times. CDR3 coding DNA: TGTGCCAGCAGACGACAGAACTACAATGAGCAGTTCTTC. It codes for CASRRQNYNEQFF. The chain links TRBV6-2 or TRBV6-3 to TRBJ2-1, with D possibly being TRBD1 (5 bases). Germline V gives CDR1 MNHEY, CDR2 SVGEGT. This CDR3 has 13 residues. Trimming left V 6 bases short and J 3 bases short, with 9 bases between.

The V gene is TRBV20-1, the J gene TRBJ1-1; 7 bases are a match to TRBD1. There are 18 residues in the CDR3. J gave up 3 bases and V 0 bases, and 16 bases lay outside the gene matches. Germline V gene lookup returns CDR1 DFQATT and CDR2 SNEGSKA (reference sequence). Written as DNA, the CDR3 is TGCAGTGCTAGAGATCCCGCCCTCGGACAGGTGGGGGACACTGAAGCTTTCTTT. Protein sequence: CSARDPALGQVGDTEAFF.

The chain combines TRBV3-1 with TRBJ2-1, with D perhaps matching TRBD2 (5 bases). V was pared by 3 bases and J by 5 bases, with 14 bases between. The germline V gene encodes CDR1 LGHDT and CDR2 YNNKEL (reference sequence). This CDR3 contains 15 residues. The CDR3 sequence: CASSQALERNNEQFF. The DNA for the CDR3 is TGTGCCAGCAGCCAGGCCCTGGAGCGGAACAATGAGCAGTTCTTC.

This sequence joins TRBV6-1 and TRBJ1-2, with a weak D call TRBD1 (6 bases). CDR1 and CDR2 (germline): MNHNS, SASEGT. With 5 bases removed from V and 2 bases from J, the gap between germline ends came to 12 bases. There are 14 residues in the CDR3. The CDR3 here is CASSTRDTNYGYTF. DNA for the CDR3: TGTGCCAGCAGTACCCGGGACACAAACTATGGCTACACCTTC.

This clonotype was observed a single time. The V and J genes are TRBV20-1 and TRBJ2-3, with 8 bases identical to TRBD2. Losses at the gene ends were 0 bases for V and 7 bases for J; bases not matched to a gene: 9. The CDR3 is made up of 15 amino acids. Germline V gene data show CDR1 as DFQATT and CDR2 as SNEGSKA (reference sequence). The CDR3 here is CSARDRSGSLYTQYF. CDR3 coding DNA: TGCAGTGCTAGAGATCGGAGCGGGAGCCTTTATACGCAGTATTTT.

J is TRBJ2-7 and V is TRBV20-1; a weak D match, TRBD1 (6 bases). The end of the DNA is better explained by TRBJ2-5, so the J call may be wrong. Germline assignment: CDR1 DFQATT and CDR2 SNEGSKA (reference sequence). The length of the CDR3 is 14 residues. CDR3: CSARDWAGEETQYF. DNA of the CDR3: TGCAGTGCTAGAGATTGGGCAGGGGAAGAGACCCAGTACTTC.

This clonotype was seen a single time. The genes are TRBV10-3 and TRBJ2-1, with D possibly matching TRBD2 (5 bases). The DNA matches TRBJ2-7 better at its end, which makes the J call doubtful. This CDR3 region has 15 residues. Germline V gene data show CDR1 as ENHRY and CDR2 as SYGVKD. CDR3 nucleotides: TGTGCCATCAGTGACGGTTGGAGGCGCTACAATGAGCAGTACTTC. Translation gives CAISDGWRRYNEQYF.